This T cell receptor (beta chain) was recovered during a study of blood T cell repertoires in COVID-19. Two consecutive negative NP/OP PCR tests, clearance, or resolved symptoms defined Cohort 3 recovery. This clone was detected only a few times. The table came from immunoSEQ multiplex PCR; TCRdb's copy has only in-frame clones and leaves some out. This sample has under 250,000 clones; 70% to 85% occur once, and the top ten carry around 1.8%. Material for sequencing was PBMCs or T cells enriched from blood (not recorded which). The sequence came from a man aged 60 to 75 who had recovered from COVID-19.

DNA of the CDR3: TGTGCCAGCAGCCCGACAGGAAATCATGGCTACACCTTC. It encodes CASSPTGNHGYTF. The chain has TRBV5-5 and TRBJ1-2; a possible D gene is TRBD1 (6 bases). Germline V lookup: CDR1 SGHKS, CDR2 YYEKEE (reference sequence). The V end was cut by 4 bases, the J end by 6 bases, with 13 bases between. CDR3 length: 13 residues.